This T cell receptor (beta chain) was found in a study of identical twins. This clonotype was counted many times. MiXCR, run by TCRdb on the 5' RACE reads, gives a single entry per CDR3 protein. The sample contains hundreds of thousands of distinct CDR3 sequences, about 20% of which appear only once. The V gene lost 4 bases and the J gene lost 3 bases, with 10 bases spanning the gap. This CDR3 is 13 amino acids long. Germline V gene data show CDR1 as SQVTM and CDR2 as ANQGSEA. The sample was also linked to a second study, of T cells expressing NK-cell markers.

The receptor was derived from a woman under 30 in good health. Sequences were obtained from PBMCs. This sequence joins TRBV29-1 and TRBJ2-1; D remains ambiguous. The CDR3 is CSVALSDYNEQFF. In nucleotides, the CDR3 is TGCAGCGTTGCACTCAGTGACTACAATGAGCAGTTCTTC.